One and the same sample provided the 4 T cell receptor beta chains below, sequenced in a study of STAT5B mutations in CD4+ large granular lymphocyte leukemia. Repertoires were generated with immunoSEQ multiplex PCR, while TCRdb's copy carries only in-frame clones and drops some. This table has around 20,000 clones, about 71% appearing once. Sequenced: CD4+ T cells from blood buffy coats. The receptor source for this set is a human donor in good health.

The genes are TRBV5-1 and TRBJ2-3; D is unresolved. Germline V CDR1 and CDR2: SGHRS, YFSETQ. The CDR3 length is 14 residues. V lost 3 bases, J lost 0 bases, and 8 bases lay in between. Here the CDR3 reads CASSSATSTDTQYF. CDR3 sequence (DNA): TGCGCCAGCAGCTCAGCAACTAGCACAGATACGCAGTATTTT. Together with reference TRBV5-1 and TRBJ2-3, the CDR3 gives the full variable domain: KAGVTQTPRYLIKTRGQQVTLSCSPISGHRSVSWYQQTPGQGLQFLFEYFSETQRNKGNFPGRFSGRQFSNSRSEMNVSTLELGDSALYLCASSSATSTDTQYFGPGTRLTVL.

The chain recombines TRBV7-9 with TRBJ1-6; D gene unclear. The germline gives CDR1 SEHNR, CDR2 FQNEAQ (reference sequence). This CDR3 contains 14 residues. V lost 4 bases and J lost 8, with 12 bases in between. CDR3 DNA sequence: TGTGCCAGCAGCTCGCCAGGTGGAGATTCACCCCTCCACTTT. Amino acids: CASSSPGGDSPLHF.

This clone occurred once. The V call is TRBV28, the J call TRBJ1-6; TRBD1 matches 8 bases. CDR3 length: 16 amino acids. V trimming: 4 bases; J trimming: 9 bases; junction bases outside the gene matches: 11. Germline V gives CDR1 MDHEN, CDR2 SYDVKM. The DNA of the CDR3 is TGTGCCAGCAGTTCCTTTCTCGACAGGGGAAGTTCACCCCTCCACTTT. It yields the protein CASSSFLDRGSSPLHF.

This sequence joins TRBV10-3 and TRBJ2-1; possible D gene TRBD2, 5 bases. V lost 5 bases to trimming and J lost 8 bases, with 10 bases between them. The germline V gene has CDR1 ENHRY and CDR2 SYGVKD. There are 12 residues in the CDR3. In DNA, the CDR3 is TGTGCCATCAGTCCCCACGGGGATGAGCAGTTCTTC. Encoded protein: CAISPHGDEQFF.